The clone carrying this T cell receptor (beta chain) was observed a few times. With 60 Vbeta and 13 Jbeta primers, the PCR was carried out. Assay: immunoSEQ multiplex PCR; the TCRdb copy retains only in-frame clones and omits some. Here the sample spans approximately 100,000 clones, 76% being singletons. The sample originates from a study of cytomegalovirus exposure and HLA in healthy donors. The CDR3 length is 11 residues. The germline V gene encodes CDR1 SQVTM and CDR2 ANQGSEA. The V end was cut by 7 bases, the J end by 5 bases, with 11 bases between. The TCR comes from a woman between 50 and 59 years old in good health and CMV-seropositive. The sample consisted of PBMCs. The chain couples TRBV29-1 to TRBJ1-1; a possible D gene is TRBD1 (6 bases). This chain's CDR3 is CSAYRATEAFF. DNA for the CDR3: TGCAGCGCTTACAGGGCAACTGAAGCTTTCTTT.